Included here is one T cell receptor beta chain sequence, with context. At least ten counts were recorded for this clonotype. Its target antigen remains unknown. No base-level quality is on record; no much larger clone is a single base apart. Synthesis of TCR cDNA relied on 5'RACE template switching, a step that introduced a universal primer site along with unique molecular identifiers. Priming for cDNA synthesis came from both the TCR alpha and TCR beta constant segments. Library amplification involved two PCR steps, and the second step added sample barcodes and sequencing adapters. Libraries were sequenced on Illumina HiSeq 2500 (2x100 bp) or NovaSeq (2x150 bp). As for the authors' bioinformatics: Demultiplexing of reads and collapsing into UMI consensus sequences were performed with MIGEC, and V(D)J alignment was carried out with MiXCR. Vaccine-responding clonotypes were identified with edgeR using replicate PBMC samples, with FDR below 0.01 and a log2 fold change above 5 up to day 15 being required. Each bulk clonotype received a CD4 or CD8 identity based on whether the sequenced CD4 or CD8 repertoire contained that clonotype at higher abundance. TCRdb ran its own pipeline on the public reads, namely fastp trimming at Q25 and MiXCR clone calling, and kept in-frame beta chains. CDR3 protein duplicates are merged, each entry listing the most common genes and DNA. Here the V and J calls rest on TCRdb's processing, not on the authors' analysis. This sample is represented by some 150,000 distinct CDR3 sequences; under 7% of them were singletons. The top ten constitute under 0.8% of the sample.

Explained via the paper, the treatment or condition label denotes: live attenuated yellow fever vaccine strain. PBMCs were isolated from peripheral blood using a standard Ficoll-Paque protocol. Dynabeads CD4 and CD8 positive selection kits were used to isolate CD4 and CD8 T-cell fractions. TriZol was used to extract RNA from bulk PBMCs, CD4 and CD8 fractions, and dextramer-positive and dextramer-negative fractions. This sample was included in a study of T cells after yellow fever vaccination (dated by TCRdb to the late 2010s). Regarding the study in general: The SMART-Seq v4 Ultra Low Input RNA kit was used to prepare libraries from fractions with low cell numbers. Bulk TCR alpha and beta repertoires were sequenced longitudinally to track T-cell clones before and after primary and booster YFV17D yellow fever vaccination. Two healthy male donors, one aged 18 to 30 and one aged 30 to 40 years, made up the cohort. Blood samples were taken at several timepoints before and after primary and secondary immunization, and bulk PBMC replicates and cell subsets were isolated.

What the authors observed across the whole study: A small share of clonotypes occurred in both CD4 and CD8 compartments, likely arising from convergent recombination. Most clones expanded after primary vaccination (roughly 96% of CD4 and around 89% of CD8) were re-detected after the booster, suggesting that broad memory maintenance occurred. Because the study included only a couple of donors, the extent to which the findings can be generalized is limited. Computational filtering was needed because FACS-sorted repertoires could contain abundant contaminating clonotypes from the bulk population. Compared with the primary T-cell response, the secondary T-cell response was weaker but faster, peaking on day 5 rather than day 15.

The TCR sequence derives from a man in his thirties or forties who received the YFV17D yellow fever vaccine. This specimen consisted of CD4+ T cells sorted from PBMCs, obtained 10 days after the yellow fever booster vaccination.

The DNA reads as follows: TGTGCCAGCAGCGCCAATTCCCGGGACAGGGGGCAGCAGTTCTTC. Its protein product is CASSANSRDRGQQFF. This receptor chain uses TRBV9 and TRBJ2-1; the central 12 bases match TRBD1. The CDR3 runs 15 amino acids, cysteine and phenylalanine included. The read is trimmed to its CDR3 DNA, 45 bases read in frame from base 1. Trimming removed 3 bases from V and 11 bases from J; the gene matches leave 9 bases unexplained. The germline V gene yields SGDLS for CDR1 and YYNGEE for CDR2.